This is a list of T cell receptor beta chains from one sample in a study of cytomegalovirus exposure and HLA in healthy donors. TCRdb keeps only in-frame clones here, not all; method: immunoSEQ multiplex PCR. This sample has fewer than 110,000 clones; around 77% occur once, and the top ten carry less than 5%. Sequences were obtained from PBMCs. These receptors all come from a man between 45 and 60 years old in good health and CMV-seropositive. CDR3s include the opening cysteine and the closing phenylalanine or tryptophan. A D gene is named only where the DNA matches it firmly. The size field is filled for only some rows; it gives once, few, many or a size class.

d_call	clone_size	j_call	v_call	cdr3_nt	cdr3_aa
-	once	TRBJ2-7	TRBV6-5	TGTGCCAGCAGTTACTCGAAGAGTAGCAAGCGGATTGAGCAGTACTTC	CASSYSKSSKRIEQYF
-	-	TRBJ2-5	TRBV29-1	TGCAGCGTTGACGGCGCGTGGGGAGGGGGAGGGTACCAAGAGACCCAGTACTTC	CSVDGAWGGGGYQETQYF
TRBD1	-	TRBJ2-2	TRBV5-4	TGTGCCAGCAGCAGACGGGACAGAGATACCGGGGAGCTGTTTTTT	CASSRRDRDTGELFF
-	-	TRBJ1-4	TRBV5-5	TGTGCCAGCAGCTTCTACGGTCAGGGGCCGAATGAAAAACTGTTTTTT	CASSFYGQGPNEKLFF
-	-	TRBJ1-1	TRBV5-8	TGTGCCAGCAGCATACAGGGGAACACTGAAGCTTTCTTT	CASSIQGNTEAFF
-	-	TRBJ2-1	TRBV9	TGTGCCAGCAGCGTCGCTGGACTTAACAATGAGCAGTTCTTC	CASSVAGLNNEQFF
-	-	TRBJ2-1	TRBV2	TGTGCCAGCAGGGAACAGGGCTATGAGCAGTTCTTC	CASREQGYEQFF
TRBD2	-	TRBJ2-2	TRBV7-9	TGTGCCAGCAGCTTAGAGCGACTAGCGGTATCCGAGGAGCTGTTTTTT	CASSLERLAVSEELFF
TRBD2	-	TRBJ2-7	TRBV14	TGTGCCAGCAGCCATCTCGGCCAGGCGGGAGGGCCCTACGAGCAGTACTTC	CASSHLGQAGGPYEQYF
TRBD2	-	TRBJ2-1	TRBV6-6	TGTGCCAGCAGTTTGATGGCGGGAGGGGGAAACAATGAGCAGTTCTTC	CASSLMAGGGNNEQFF
TRBD1	-	TRBJ2-3	TRBV5-1	TGCGCCAGCAGCCCGGGACAGGGGCCCACAGATACGCAGTATTTT	CASSPGQGPTDTQYF
-	-	TRBJ2-1	TRBV5-1	TGCGCCAGCAGCTTGGATGGGGGGAGTGGTGGTGAGCAGTTCTTC	CASSLDGGSGGEQFF
TRBD2	-	TRBJ2-3	TRBV5-4	TGTGCCAGCAGCCTGACTAGCGGGAGTGGCACAGATACGCAGTATTTT	CASSLTSGSGTDTQYF
-	-	TRBJ2-1	TRBV7-3	TGTGCCAGCAGCCAACGAGCAGGGGGAGGAACGAATGAGCAGTTCTTC	CASSQRAGGGTNEQFF
TRBD1	-	TRBJ2-6	TRBV7-8	TGTGCCAGCAGCTCGTCAGGGGGTCCCACGTTCCCTGGGGCCAACGTCCTGACCTTC	CASSSSGGPTFPGANVLTF
TRBD1	few	TRBJ1-1	TRBV28	TGTGCCAGCAGTTTCCCACTAGGGACAGGGTCTGAAGCTTTCTTT	CASSFPLGTGSEAFF
TRBD1	-	TRBJ2-7	TRBV27	TGTGCCAGCAGTTTAAAGTGGCAGGGGGTCTACGAGCAGTACTTC	CASSLKWQGVYEQYF
-	-	TRBJ2-7	TRBV7-9	TGTGCCAGCAGCTTGACACCCTACGAGCAGTACTTC	CASSLTPYEQYF
-	-	TRBJ2-7	TRBV28	TGTGCCAGCAGTTCATCCGGTGTCGTCCACGAGCAGTACTTC	CASSSSGVVHEQYF
-	-	TRBJ2-3	TRBV21-1	TGTGCCAGCAGCAAAGTAAGCCAGGGGACGGATACGCAGTATTTT	CASSKVSQGTDTQYF
TRBD1	-	TRBJ1-1	TRBV7-9	TGTTCCAGCAGCTTCTGGCAGGGGGTCGACACTGAAGCTTTCTTT	CSSSFWQGVDTEAFF
-	-	TRBJ2-7	TRBV19	TGTGCCAGTAGTATCGCAGGGTTCCCCACTACCCACTACGAGCAGTACTTC	CASSIAGFPTTHYEQYF
-	many	TRBJ1-2	TRBV19	TGTGCCAGTAGGCTCCCGCCCGAGGAGGGCTACACCTTC	CASRLPPEEGYTF
TRBD1	-	TRBJ1-2	TRBV7-9	TGTGCCAGCAGCCCCCGACAGGGCGGCTATGGCTACACCTTC	CASSPRQGGYGYTF
TRBD2	-	TRBJ2-7	TRBV5-4	TGTGCCAGCAGCTGGGGACTAGCTAGCTCCTACGAGCAGTACTTC	CASSWGLASSYEQYF
TRBD1	-	TRBJ2-2	TRBV6-6	TGTGCCAGCAGTTTACAGGGGGCTAACACCGGGGAGCTGTTTTTT	CASSLQGANTGELFF
TRBD2	-	TRBJ2-7	TRBV5-6	TGTGCCAGCAGCTCGGAATTAGCGGGAGTCGGCGAGCAGTACTTC	CASSSELAGVGEQYF
-	-	TRBJ2-2	TRBV10-1	TGCGCCAGCAGTGTAGGAGCGGCGAACACCGGGGAGCTGTTTTTT	CASSVGAANTGELFF
TRBD2	-	TRBJ2-5	TRBV28	TGTGCCAGCAGTTTCGGGTCTCTAGCGGAGCCTCAAGAGACCCAGTACTTC	CASSFGSLAEPQETQYF
TRBD1	-	TRBJ2-5	TRBV5-1	TGCGCCAGCAGCCCGGGACAGACCCAAGAGACCCAGTACTTC	CASSPGQTQETQYF
-	-	TRBJ1-3	TRBV13	TGTGCCAGCAGCTTAGGCTTTCGGGACTACTCTGGAAACACCATATATTTT	CASSLGFRDYSGNTIYF
TRBD1	-	TRBJ2-3	TRBV7-2	TGTGCCAGCATCATAGACAGGGGAACAGATACGCAGTATTTT	CASIIDRGTDTQYF
-	-	TRBJ2-7	TRBV30	TGTGCCTGGAGTGACGAGGCTAGGGGTGGCTACGAGCAGTACTTC	CAWSDEARGGYEQYF
TRBD1	-	TRBJ2-5	TRBV19	TGTGCCAGTACACAGACAGGGGGAGAGACCCAGTACTTC	CASTQTGGETQYF
-	-	TRBJ2-1	TRBV7-8	TGTGCCAGCAGCCTGCGGGTCCCATCCTACAATGAGCAGTTCTTC	CASSLRVPSYNEQFF
TRBD1	-	TRBJ2-1	TRBV29-1	TGCAGCGCTGTTTCCGGGACAGGGCACGGCAATGAGCAGTTCTTC	CSAVSGTGHGNEQFF
TRBD1	-	TRBJ1-5	TRBV28	TGTGCCAGCAGAACCGGGACAGGGGGCATCGGCAATCAGCCCCAGCATTTT	CASRTGTGGIGNQPQHF
-	-	TRBJ1-1	TRBV5-1	TGCGCCAGCAGCTCTCCCGGGGTAGGCGACACTGAAGCTTTCTTT	CASSSPGVGDTEAFF
-	-	TRBJ1-1	TRBV4-3	TGCGCCAGCAGCGGGGGCCTGAACACTGAAGCTTTCTTT	CASSGGLNTEAFF
-	-	TRBJ2-7	TRBV10-3	TGTGCCATCAGTGCTCAGAGGCACGAGCAGTACTTC	CAISAQRHEQYF
-	-	TRBJ2-3	TRBV5-1	TGCGCCAGCAGCTTGGAGCGGATCTGGGATACGCAGTATTTT	CASSLERIWDTQYF
TRBD1	-	TRBJ2-2	TRBV6-1	TGTGCCAGCAGTTCAGGGGGCGAGATCCCCGGGGAGCTGTTTTTT	CASSSGGEIPGELFF
-	-	TRBJ1-1	TRBV19	TGTGCCAGTAGCTCCGGGAGACGAACTGAAGCTTTCTTT	CASSSGRRTEAFF
TRBD1	-	TRBJ1-1	TRBV7-8	TGTGCCAGCAGCCGGGGGACAGGGGGCATGAACACTGAAGCTTTCTTT	CASSRGTGGMNTEAFF
-	-	TRBJ1-1	TRBV7-3	TGTGCCAGCAGCCACACACTGAACACTGAAGCTTTCTTT	CASSHTLNTEAFF
TRBD1	-	TRBJ2-3	TRBV6-5	TGTGCCAGCAGACTTACAGGGGGCACAGATACGCAGTATTTT	CASRLTGGTDTQYF
TRBD2	-	TRBJ2-7	TRBV10-2	TGCGCCAGCAGTCGACTAGCGGAAACCTACGAGCAGTACTTC	CASSRLAETYEQYF
-	-	TRBJ2-3	TRBV11-1	TGTGCCAGCAGCTTGCCTGGGAGGGATACGCAGTATTTT	CASSLPGRDTQYF
-	-	TRBJ2-2	TRBV6-6	TGTGCCAGCAGTCGTGGCACCGGGGAGCCGTTTTTT	CASSRGTGEPFF
TRBD1	-	TRBJ2-6	TRBV28	TGTGCCAGCAGTCCTTCCCAGGGGGCCGCTGGGGCCAACGTCCTGACTTTC	CASSPSQGAAGANVLTF
TRBD2	-	TRBJ2-1	TRBV27	TGTGCCAGCAGTTTCGACCCACGGGAGGGCAACTACAATGAGCAGTTCTTC	CASSFDPREGNYNEQFF
TRBD1	-	TRBJ1-2	TRBV7-8	TGTGCCAGCAGCTTCTCGACAGGGTTTAATGGCTACACCTTC	CASSFSTGFNGYTF
-	-	TRBJ2-2	TRBV4-3	TGCGCCAGCAGCCAAGACGGTTTCCGGAACACCGGGGAGCTGTTTTTT	CASSQDGFRNTGELFF
-	-	TRBJ2-3	TRBV29-1	TGCAGCGTTCTGATGGCCACAGATACGCAGTATTTT	CSVLMATDTQYF
TRBD2	-	TRBJ2-7	TRBV2	TGTGCCAGCACCCTTGGTCGGCTAGCGGGAGACGAGCAGTACTTC	CASTLGRLAGDEQYF
TRBD1	-	TRBJ2-7	TRBV5-5	TGTGCCAGCAGCTACAAGACAGGGGAGAGGGAGCAGTACTTC	CASSYKTGEREQYF